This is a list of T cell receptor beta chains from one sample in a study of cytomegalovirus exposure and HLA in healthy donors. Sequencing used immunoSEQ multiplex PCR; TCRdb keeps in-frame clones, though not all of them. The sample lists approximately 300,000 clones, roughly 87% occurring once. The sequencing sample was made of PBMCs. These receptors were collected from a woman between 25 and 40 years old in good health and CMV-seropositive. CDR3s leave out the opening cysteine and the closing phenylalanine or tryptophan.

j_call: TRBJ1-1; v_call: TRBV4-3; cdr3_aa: ASSQERPGQVNTEAF
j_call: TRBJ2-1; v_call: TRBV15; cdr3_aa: ATSRVLVNEQF
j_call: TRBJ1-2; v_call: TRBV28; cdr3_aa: ASRLQGAYGYT
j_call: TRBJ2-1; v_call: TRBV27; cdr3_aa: ASMKTSGTPGYNEQF
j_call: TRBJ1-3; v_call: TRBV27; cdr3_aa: ASSFGGNVGNTIY
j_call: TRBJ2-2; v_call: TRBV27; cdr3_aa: ASSLYQGTTGELF
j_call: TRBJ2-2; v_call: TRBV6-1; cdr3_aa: ASRVDSAGELF
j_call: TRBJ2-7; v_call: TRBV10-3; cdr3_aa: AIHPGTSGNYEQY
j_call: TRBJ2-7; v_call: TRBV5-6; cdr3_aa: ASSSGPLYEQY
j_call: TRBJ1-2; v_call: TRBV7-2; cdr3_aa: ASSLVQDSGYT
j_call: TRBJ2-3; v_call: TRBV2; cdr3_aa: ASKSGRRVSDTQY
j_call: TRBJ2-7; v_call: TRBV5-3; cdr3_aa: ARSLVGGQY
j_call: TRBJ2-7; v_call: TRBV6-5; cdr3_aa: ASSYSGGYVYEQY
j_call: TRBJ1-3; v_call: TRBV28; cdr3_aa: ASTPAQGFGNTIY
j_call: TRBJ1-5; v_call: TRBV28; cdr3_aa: ASSPLNSNQPQH
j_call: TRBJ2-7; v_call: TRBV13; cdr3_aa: ASSQTRTGGYEQY
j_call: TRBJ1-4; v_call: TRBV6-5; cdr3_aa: ASSYFSGTNEKLF
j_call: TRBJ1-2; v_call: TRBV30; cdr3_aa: AWSKAQGGYT
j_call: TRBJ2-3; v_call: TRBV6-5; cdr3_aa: ASSTQVLSTDTQY
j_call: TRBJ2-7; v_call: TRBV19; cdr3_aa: ASSMGTGKYEQY
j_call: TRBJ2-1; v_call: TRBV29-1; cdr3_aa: SVMTSGVPGNEQF
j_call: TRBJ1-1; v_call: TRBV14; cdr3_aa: ASSQAGTGGRNTEAF
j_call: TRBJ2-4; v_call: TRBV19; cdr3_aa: ASSKLGPNKNIQY
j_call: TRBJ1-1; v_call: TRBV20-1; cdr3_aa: SAQGDTEAF
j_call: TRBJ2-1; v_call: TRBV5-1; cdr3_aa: ASSLELRSGTRYNEQF
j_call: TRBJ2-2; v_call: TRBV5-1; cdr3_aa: ASSEVTGLVGTGELF
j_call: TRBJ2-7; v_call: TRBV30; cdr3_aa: AWEAQGAYEQY
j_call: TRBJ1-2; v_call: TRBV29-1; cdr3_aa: SVEDGKPYGYT
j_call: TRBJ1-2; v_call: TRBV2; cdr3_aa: ASSNQGQGADYT
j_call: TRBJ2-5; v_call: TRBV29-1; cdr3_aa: SVEDPPLSAMETQY
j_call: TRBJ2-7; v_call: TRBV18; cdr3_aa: ASSPPGPEGLEQY
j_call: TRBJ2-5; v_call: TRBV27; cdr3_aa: ASSLAQAKETQY
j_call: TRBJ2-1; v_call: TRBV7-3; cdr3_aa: ASSPPPYNEQF
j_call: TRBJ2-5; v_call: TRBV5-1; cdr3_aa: ASSLTSGGVFRETQY
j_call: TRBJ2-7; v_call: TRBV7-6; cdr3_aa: ASSGESYEQY
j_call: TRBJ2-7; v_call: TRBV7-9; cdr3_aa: ASSPQYSRGRQSYEQY
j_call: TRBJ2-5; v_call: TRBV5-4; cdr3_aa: ASSVGQETQY
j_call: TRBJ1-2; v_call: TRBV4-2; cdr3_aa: ASSQDGSRYT
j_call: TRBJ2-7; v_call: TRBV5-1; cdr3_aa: ASSLDGGSYEQY
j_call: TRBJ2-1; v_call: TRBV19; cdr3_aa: ASSPSPTGYNEQF
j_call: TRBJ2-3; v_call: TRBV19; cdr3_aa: ASRSPSRGTSTDTQY
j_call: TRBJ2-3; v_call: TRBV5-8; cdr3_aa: ASSLPVRDRATDTQY
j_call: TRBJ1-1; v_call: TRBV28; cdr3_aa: ASSPRQGLTEAF
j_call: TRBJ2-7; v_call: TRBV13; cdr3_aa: ASSPGLAGAKSYEQY
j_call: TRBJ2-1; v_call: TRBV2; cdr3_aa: ATHGGRF
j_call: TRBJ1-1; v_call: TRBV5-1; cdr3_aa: ASSLVVNTEAF
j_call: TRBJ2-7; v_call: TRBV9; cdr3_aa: ASSGDRAYEQY
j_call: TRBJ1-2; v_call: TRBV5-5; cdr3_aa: ASSLAGTGIYGYT
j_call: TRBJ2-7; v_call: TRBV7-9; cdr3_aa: ASTLKGYGEQY
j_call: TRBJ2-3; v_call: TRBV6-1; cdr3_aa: ASRGTYTDTQY
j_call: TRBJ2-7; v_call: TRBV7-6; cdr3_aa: ASSTIQGRYEQY
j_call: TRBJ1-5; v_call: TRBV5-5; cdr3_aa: ASSLAYRQEPQH
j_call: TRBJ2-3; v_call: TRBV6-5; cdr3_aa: ASTGRNTDTQY
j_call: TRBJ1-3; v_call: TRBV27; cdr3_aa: ASIPQAGNTIY
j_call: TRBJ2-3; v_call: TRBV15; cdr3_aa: ATSRGGTDTQY
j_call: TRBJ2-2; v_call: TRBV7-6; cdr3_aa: ASSLEGANTGELF
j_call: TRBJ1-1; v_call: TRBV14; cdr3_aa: ASSQGWNTEAF